The clone carrying this T cell receptor (beta chain) was picked up one time. Its antigen remains unknown. Measured with immunoSEQ multiplex PCR; TCRdb has only the in-frame clones, and not every one. The sample lists 350,000 to 550,000 clones, 85% to 90% occurring once. The entry originates in a study of Ad26.COV2.S vaccination and SARS-CoV-2 variants. There are 17 residues in the CDR3. CDR1 MNHEY and CDR2 SVGEGT come from the germline V gene. Trimming cost V 5 bases and J 5 bases; bases outside gene matches: 16. Treatment: about 20 received Ad26.COV2.S at low or high dose, single or two shots; several received placebo; per-sample allocation not given. The samples were gathered on day 63 after the first injection of vaccine or placebo. Expressing Wuhan-strain SARS-CoV-2 spike, an Ad26 vector served as the vaccine. Study outcomes and limitations: Placebo recipients had lower spike-specific TCR breadth than vaccine recipients. Placebo and vaccine recipients had non-spike TCR breadth that was similar. CD8+ and CD4+ T cells specific for spike reportedly responded with substantial breadth after vaccination.

Source: peripheral blood, taken in a trial of Ad26.COV2.S vaccine versus placebo. This sequence was found in a person between 18 and 60 years old who received the Ad26.COV2.S COVID-19 vaccine or a placebo. The chain is built from TRBV6-2 or TRBV6-3 and TRBJ2-5; the match to TRBD1 covers 8 bases. CDR3 sequence (DNA): TGTGCCAGCAGTGGGCCGACAGGGGCTCGGTTTGGGGAGACCCAGTACTTC. It is translated as CASSGPTGARFGETQYF.